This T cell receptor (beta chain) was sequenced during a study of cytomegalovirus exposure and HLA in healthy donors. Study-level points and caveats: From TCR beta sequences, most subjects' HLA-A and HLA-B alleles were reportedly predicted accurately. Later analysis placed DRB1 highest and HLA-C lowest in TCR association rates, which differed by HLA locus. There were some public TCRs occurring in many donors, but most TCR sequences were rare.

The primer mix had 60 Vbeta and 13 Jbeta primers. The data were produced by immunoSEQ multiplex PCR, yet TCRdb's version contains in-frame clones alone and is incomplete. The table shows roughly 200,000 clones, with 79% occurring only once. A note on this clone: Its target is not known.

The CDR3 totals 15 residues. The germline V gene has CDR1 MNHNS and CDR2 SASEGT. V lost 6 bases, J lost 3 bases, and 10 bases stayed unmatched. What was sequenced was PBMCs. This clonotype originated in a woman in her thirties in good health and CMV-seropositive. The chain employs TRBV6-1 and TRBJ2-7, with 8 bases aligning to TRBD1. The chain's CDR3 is CASSVDRDSLYEQYF. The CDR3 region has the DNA TGTGCCAGCAGCGTGGACAGGGACTCACTCTACGAGCAGTACTTC.